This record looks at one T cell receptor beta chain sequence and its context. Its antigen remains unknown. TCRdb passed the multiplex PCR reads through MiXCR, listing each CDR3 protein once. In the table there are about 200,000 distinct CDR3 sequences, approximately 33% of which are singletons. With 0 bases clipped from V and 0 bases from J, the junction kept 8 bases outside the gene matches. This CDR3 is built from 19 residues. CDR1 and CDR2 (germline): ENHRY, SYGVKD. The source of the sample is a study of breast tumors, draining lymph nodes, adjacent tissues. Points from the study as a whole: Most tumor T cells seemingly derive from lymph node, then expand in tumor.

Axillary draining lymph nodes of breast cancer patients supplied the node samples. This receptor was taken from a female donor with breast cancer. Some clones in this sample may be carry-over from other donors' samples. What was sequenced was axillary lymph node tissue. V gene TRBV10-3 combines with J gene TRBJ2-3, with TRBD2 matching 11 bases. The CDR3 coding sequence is TGTGCCATCAGTGAGTCGAAACTAGCGGGAGTAGGTAGCACAGATACGCAGTATTTT. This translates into CAISESKLAGVGSTDTQYF.